The T cell receptor beta chain described here comes from a study of blood T cell repertoires in COVID-19. This CDR3 region has 15 residues. Unmatched junction bases numbered 5, after V lost 4 bases and J lost 2 bases. Germline CDR1 and CDR2: MDHEN and SYDVKM. Only in-frame clones appear in the TCRdb table, and some are missing; sequencing was by immunoSEQ multiplex PCR. The sample lists about 53,000 clones; around 86% were seen once. This clone was seen just once. The V and J genes are TRBV28 and TRBJ2-1; TRBD1 matches 7 bases. The clonotype originates from an elderly woman with COVID-19, enrolled during active disease. The sample taken for sequencing was peripheral blood. CDR3 DNA: TGTGCCAGCAGTTACGGACAGGCACCCTACAATGAGCAGTTCTTC. Amino acids: CASSYGQAPYNEQFF.